A single T cell receptor beta chain is shown here with its context. J was trimmed by 4 bases and V by 2 bases; bases with no gene match: 8. The CDR3 spans 16 residues. The germline V gene has CDR1 MNHEY and CDR2 SVGAGI. The data are from a study of blood T cell repertoires in COVID-19. TCRdb's table, derived via immunoSEQ multiplex PCR, lists solely in-frame clones and lacks some. The table lists over 80,000 clones, more than 65% of them singletons. The sequenced material came from peripheral blood. The gene calls are TRBV6-5 and TRBJ2-5; 9 bases are a match to TRBD2. The clonotype was recovered from an elderly woman with active or convalescent COVID-19. The CDR3 is CASSYQPGLAGETQYF. In nucleotides, the CDR3 is TGTGCCAGCAGTTACCAACCGGGACTAGCAGGAGAGACCCAGTACTTC.